Listed here are 19 T cell receptor beta chains from one sample, sequenced in a study of T cell responses to AZD1222 COVID-19 vaccine. This table comes from immunoSEQ multiplex PCR, and its TCRdb copy is limited to in-frame clones, with some not included. In the table there are approximately 150,000 clones, around 93% of which are singletons. The sequencing used peripheral blood, collected on day 0 of AZD1222 vaccination. The receptors come from an adult in good health.

The chain is built from TRBV29-1 and TRBJ2-7; D remains unclear. Trimming removed 4 bases at V and 6 bases at J, with 16 bases between. In germline, CDR1 is SQVTM, CDR2 ANQGSEA. CDR3 length equals 13 residues. CDR3 coding DNA: TGCAGCGTTGGTCGGCAGGTGACGGGCGAGCAGTACTTC. It translates to CSVGRQVTGEQYF.

The gene calls are TRBV30 and TRBJ1-4; possible D gene TRBD1, 6 bases. V dropped 2 bases and J dropped 4 bases, with 14 bases sitting between them. The length of the CDR3 is 15 residues. The germline CDR1 and CDR2 sequences are GTSNPN and SVGIG (reference sequence). In DNA, the CDR3 is TGTGCCTGGAGTTTCTCGGACAGAAGTAATGAAAAACTGTTTTTT. Its translation is CAWSFSDRSNEKLFF.

This chain uses TRBV19 with TRBJ1-6; 7 bases fit TRBD1. This CDR3 contains 15 residues. The V gene end was trimmed by 6 bases and the J gene end by 9 bases; junction bases not matched to a gene: 11. Germline CDR1 reads LNHDA; CDR2 reads SQIVND (reference sequence). The CDR3 sequence is CASRLMWDSISPLHF. For the CDR3, the DNA is TGTGCCAGTAGGCTGATGTGGGACAGCATTTCACCCCTCCACTTT.

V and J are TRBV30 and TRBJ2-2; D perhaps matches TRBD2 (5 bases). Germline V CDR1 and CDR2: GTSNPN, SVGIG (reference sequence). The CDR3 consists of 11 residues. Trimming stripped 5 bases from V and 6 bases from J, with 7 bases between. In nucleotides, the CDR3 is TGTGCCTGGGAGGACTCCGGGGAGCTGTTTTTT. Its protein is CAWEDSGELFF.

The chain joins TRBV7-2 to TRBJ1-1, with D perhaps TRBD1 (5 bases). CDR3 length: 13 amino acids. In germline, CDR1 is SGHTA, CDR2 FQGNSA. Trimming took 10 bases from V and 3 from J, leaving 15 bases between them. CDR3 nucleotides: TGTGCCACCTCAAGTCACAGGCACACTGAAGCTTTCTTT. Encoded protein: CATSSHRHTEAFF.

This chain uses TRBV19 with TRBJ1-2; TRBD1 matches at 9 bases. V was clipped by 3 bases and J by 2 bases; unmatched bases: 7. The CDR3 runs 16 residues. Germline CDR1 is LNHDA and CDR2 is SQIVND (reference sequence). The CDR3 DNA is TGTGCCAGTAGTATTTCGGGGACAGGGTGGAACTATGGCTACACCTTC. Amino acid sequence: CASSISGTGWNYGYTF. Looking up the rest from reference TRBV19 and TRBJ1-2 gives the full variable domain: DGGITQSPKYLFRKEGQNVTLSCEQNLNHDAMYWYRQDPGQGLRLIYYSQIVNDFQKGDIAEGYSVSREKKESFPLTVTSAQKNPTAFYLCASSISGTGWNYGYTFGSGTRLTVV.

The rearrangement uses TRBV2 and TRBJ1-4; 11 nucleotides align to TRBD1. V lost 7 bases and J lost 8; bases outside the gene matches: 9. CDR1 SNHLY and CDR2 FYNNEI come from the germline V gene. The CDR3 spans 15 residues. The CDR3 is CASTYRTGGAEKLFF. The CDR3 DNA is TGTGCCAGCACCTACCGGACAGGGGGCGCGGAAAAACTGTTTTTT.

The chain joins TRBV28 to TRBJ2-7; D gene unclear. Trimming stripped 6 bases from V and 5 bases from J, with 20 bases between. CDR3 length: 15 amino acids. The germline V gene has CDR1 MDHEN and CDR2 SYDVKM. The CDR3 region has the DNA TGTGCCAGCAGCCTGAGTTGGGTCCGAGACCACGAGCAGTACTTC. Its translation is CASSLSWVRDHEQYF.

The rearrangement links TRBV2 to TRBJ1-2; no reliable D call. The CDR3 covers 15 residues. V gave up 1 base and J gave up 2 bases, with 11 bases separating them. CDR1 and CDR2 from the germline V gene are SNHLY and FYNNEI. The CDR3 loop reads CASSEGSQLNYGYTF. CDR3 nucleotide sequence: TGTGCCAGCAGTGAAGGGTCTCAGCTCAACTATGGCTACACCTTC.

CDR3 nucleotides: TGTGCCAGCAGCCGTGTAGTCAATGAGCAGTTCTTC. Protein sequence: CASSRVVNEQFF. This sequence joins TRBV5-4 and TRBJ2-1; unclear D gene. Trimming removed 4 bases at V and 6 bases at J, with 8 bases between. The V gene's germline CDR1 is SGHNT and CDR2 YYREEE (reference sequence). The CDR3 is 12 residues long.

The J gene is TRBJ2-7, the V gene TRBV28, with 7 bases fitting TRBD1. CDR3 length: 15 residues. J gave up 3 bases and V 6 bases, and 11 bases lay outside the gene matches. Germline loops: CDR1 MDHEN, CDR2 SYDVKM. The CDR3 reads CASRLTGTVNYEQYF. CDR3 in DNA: TGTGCCAGCAGACTGACCGGGACAGTTAACTACGAGCAGTACTTC. Supplemented by reference TRBV28 and TRBJ2-7, the full variable domain reads DVKVTQSSRYLVKRTGEKVFLECVQDMDHENMFWYRQDPGLGLRLIYFSYDVKMKEKGDIPEGYSVSREKKERFSLILESASTNQTSMYLCASRLTGTVNYEQYFGPGTRLTVT.

V gene TRBV23-1 combines with J gene TRBJ2-2, with TRBD1 as a possible D gene (5 bases). TRBV23-1 is labeled an ORF, and its function is uncertain. The germline V and J ends were trimmed by 0 bases and 0 bases, with 11 bases remaining between them. This CDR3 spans 17 amino acids. Here the CDR3 DNA reads TGCGCCAGCAGTCAATCAAGGGCAGGGACGAACACCGGGGAGCTGTTTTTT. This sequence encodes CASSQSRAGTNTGELFF.

This clone has just one count. The rearrangement links TRBV7-9 to TRBJ2-7, with D tentatively TRBD1 (6 bases). This CDR3 region has 14 residues. Germline lookup yields CDR1 SEHNR and CDR2 FQNEAQ (reference sequence). V dropped 5 bases and J dropped 0 bases, with 11 bases sitting between them. The CDR3 DNA is TGTGCCAGCAGCCGACGACAGGACTCCTACGAGCAGTACTTC. It codes for CASSRRQDSYEQYF.

This chain uses TRBV7-2 with TRBJ1-1; 8 bases fit TRBD1. The CDR3 spans 16 residues. J lost 4 bases, V lost 5 bases, and 12 bases had no gene match. In germline, CDR1 is SGHTA, CDR2 FQGNSA. This CDR3 reads CASSLGTGAGTTEAFF. The CDR3 DNA follows: TGTGCCAGCAGCCTAGGGACAGGCGCGGGAACCACTGAAGCTTTCTTT.

CDR3 nucleotides: TGTGCCAGCAGCGTAGCCAGCTCTGGGGCCAACGTCCTGACTTTC. As protein: CASSVASSGANVLTF. V gene TRBV9 combines with J gene TRBJ2-6, with no clear D. V was cut by 0 bases and J by 0 bases, with 4 bases left in between. This CDR3 comprises 15 residues. The germline V gene has CDR1 SGDLS and CDR2 YYNGEE.

This chain uses TRBV15 with TRBJ2-5; D not certain. The germline V gene has CDR1 LNHNV and CDR2 YYDKDF (reference sequence). This CDR3 is built from 12 residues. V dropped 1 base and J dropped 4 bases, with 4 bases sitting between them. The CDR3 DNA reads as TGTGCCACCAGCAGAGGCGGAGAGACCCAGTACTTC. Translation: CATSRGGETQYF. Variable domain in full (rest from reference TRBV15 and TRBJ2-5): DAMVIQNPRYQVTQFGKPVTLSCSQTLNHNVMYWYQQKSSQAPKLLFHYYDKDFNNEADTPDNFQSRRPNTSFCFLDIRSPGLGDTAMYLCATSRGGETQYFGPGTRLLVL.

The chain couples TRBV15 to TRBJ1-5; D is unresolved. Trimming pared 5 bases from V and 4 bases from J, leaving 9 bases between. Germline CDR1 is LNHNV and CDR2 is YYDKDF (reference sequence). CDR3 length: 13 residues. Here the CDR3 reads CATSPDPNQPQHF. For the CDR3, the DNA is TGTGCCACCAGCCCCGACCCTAATCAGCCCCAGCATTTT.

The V call is TRBV2, the J call TRBJ2-3; D uncertain. In germline, CDR1 is SNHLY, CDR2 FYNNEI. This CDR3 has 14 residues. The ends were cut back, 4 bases at V and 5 bases at J, with 13 bases in the middle. The CDR3 DNA reads TGTGCCAGCAGTGTCGGGTGGGAAAAAGATACGCAGTATTTT. Translated, it gives CASSVGWEKDTQYF.

This clone was observed a handful of times. This chain joins TRBV27 and TRBJ1-3; D is ambiguous. This CDR3 comprises 13 residues. V lost 0 bases, J lost 7 bases, and 7 bases lay in between. The germline CDR1 and CDR2 sequences are MNHEY and SMNVEV (reference sequence). The CDR3 here is CASSLSPMNTIYF. DNA for the CDR3: TGTGCCAGCAGTTTATCTCCGATGAACACCATATATTTT.